This T cell receptor beta chain was observed in a study of cytomegalovirus exposure and HLA in healthy donors. About the research overall: A prior analysis found 90 million to 120 million unique TCR beta sequences from approximately 200 million T cells. Early released data comprised around 80 million unique TCRs from HLA-typed donors. Findings and limits, study-wide: CMV serostatus stood as the only immune exposure information on hand.

Every donor was a healthy person donating bone marrow. Regarding this clone: As yet, its antigen is unknown.

PCR employed 60 Vbeta and 13 Jbeta primers. Only in-frame clones appear in the TCRdb table, and some are missing; sequencing was by immunoSEQ multiplex PCR. The table lists some 200,000 clones, over 60% of them singletons, with around 1.8% in the top ten. The sequence was collected from a man aged 18 to 35 in good health and CMV-seronegative. Material: PBMCs.

The DNA for the CDR3 is TGTGCCAGCAGCCCGAGACTAAGCACCGGGGAGCTGTTTTTT. This sequence encodes CASSPRLSTGELFF. The chain has TRBV7-3 and TRBJ2-2; D perhaps matches TRBD2 (5 bases). The CDR3 is made up of 14 amino acids. CDR1 is SGHTA, CDR2 FQGTGA, per germline. With 5 bases removed from V and 4 bases from J, the gap between germline ends came to 11 bases.